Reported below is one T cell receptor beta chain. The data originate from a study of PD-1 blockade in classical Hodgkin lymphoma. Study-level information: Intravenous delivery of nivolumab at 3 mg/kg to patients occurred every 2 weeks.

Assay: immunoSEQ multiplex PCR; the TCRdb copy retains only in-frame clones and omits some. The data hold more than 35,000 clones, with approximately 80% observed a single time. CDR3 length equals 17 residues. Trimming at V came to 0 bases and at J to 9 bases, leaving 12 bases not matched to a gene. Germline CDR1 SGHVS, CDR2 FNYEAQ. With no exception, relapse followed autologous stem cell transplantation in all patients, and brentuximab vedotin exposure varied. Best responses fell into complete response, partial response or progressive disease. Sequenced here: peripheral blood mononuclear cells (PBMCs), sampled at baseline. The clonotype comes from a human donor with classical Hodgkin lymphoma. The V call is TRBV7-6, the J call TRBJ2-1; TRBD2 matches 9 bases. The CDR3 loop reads CASSLAPVVSGSGEQFF. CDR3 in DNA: TGTGCCAGCAGCTTAGCCCCTGTGGTTAGCGGGAGTGGTGAGCAGTTCTTC.